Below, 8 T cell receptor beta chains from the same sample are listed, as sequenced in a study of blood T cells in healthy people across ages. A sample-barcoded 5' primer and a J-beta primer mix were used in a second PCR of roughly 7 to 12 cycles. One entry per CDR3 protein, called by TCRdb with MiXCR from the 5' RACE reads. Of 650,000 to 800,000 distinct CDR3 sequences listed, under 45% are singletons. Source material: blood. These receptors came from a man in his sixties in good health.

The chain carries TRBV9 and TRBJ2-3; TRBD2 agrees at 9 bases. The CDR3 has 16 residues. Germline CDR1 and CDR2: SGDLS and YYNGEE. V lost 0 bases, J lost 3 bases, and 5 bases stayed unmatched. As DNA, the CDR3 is TGTGCCAGCAGCGTAGGAGTTAGCGGGGGTACAGATACGCAGTATTTT. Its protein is CASSVGVSGGTDTQYF. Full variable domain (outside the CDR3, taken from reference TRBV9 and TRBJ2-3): DSGVTQTPKHLITATGQRVTLRCSPRSGDLSVYWYQQSLDQGLQFLIQYYNGEERAKGNILERFSAQQFPDLHSELNLSSLELGDSALYFCASSVGVSGGTDTQYFGPGTRLTVL.

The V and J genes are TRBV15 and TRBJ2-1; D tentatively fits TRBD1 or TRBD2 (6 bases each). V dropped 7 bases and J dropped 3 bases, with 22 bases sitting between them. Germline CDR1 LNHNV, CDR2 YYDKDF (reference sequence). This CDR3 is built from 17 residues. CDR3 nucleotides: TGTGCCACCAAGGGGGGCTACAGTAGTTCTTACTACAATGAGCAGTTCTTC. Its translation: CATKGGYSSSYYNEQFF.

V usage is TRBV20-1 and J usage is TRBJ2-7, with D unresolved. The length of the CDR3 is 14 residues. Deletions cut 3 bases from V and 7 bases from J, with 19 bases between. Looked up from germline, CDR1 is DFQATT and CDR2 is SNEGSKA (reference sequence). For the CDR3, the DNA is TGCAGTGCTAGGGATGGATTTGCCTACAATGAGCAGTACTTC. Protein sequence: CSARDGFAYNEQYF.

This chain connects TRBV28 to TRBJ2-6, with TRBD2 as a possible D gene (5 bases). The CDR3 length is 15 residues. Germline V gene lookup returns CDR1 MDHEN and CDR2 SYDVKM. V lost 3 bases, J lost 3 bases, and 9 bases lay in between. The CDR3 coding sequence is TGTGCCAGCAGTTTCAGCCGGGGTGGGGCCAACGTCCTGACTTTC. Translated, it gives CASSFSRGGANVLTF.

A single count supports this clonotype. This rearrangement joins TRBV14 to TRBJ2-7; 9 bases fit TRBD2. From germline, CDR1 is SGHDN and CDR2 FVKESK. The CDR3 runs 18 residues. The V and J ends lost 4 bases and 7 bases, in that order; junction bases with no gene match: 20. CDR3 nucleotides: TGTGCCAGCAGCCGCCTGGCTAGCGGGGTTCTCCCCTACAATGAGCAGTACTTC. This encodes CASSRLASGVLPYNEQYF.

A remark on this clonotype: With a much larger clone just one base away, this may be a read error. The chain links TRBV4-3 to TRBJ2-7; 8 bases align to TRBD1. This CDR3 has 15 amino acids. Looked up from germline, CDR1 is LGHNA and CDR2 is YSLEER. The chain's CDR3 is CVSSQDWAGGLEQYF. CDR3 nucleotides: TGCGTCAGCAGCCAAGATTGGGCAGGGGGCTTGGAGCAGTACTTC.

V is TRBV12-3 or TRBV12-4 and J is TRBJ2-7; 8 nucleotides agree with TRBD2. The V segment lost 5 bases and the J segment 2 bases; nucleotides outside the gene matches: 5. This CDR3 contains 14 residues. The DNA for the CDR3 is TGTGCCAGCAGTGCGGGGGGTTCCACCTACGAGCAGTACTTC. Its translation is CASSAGGSTYEQYF.

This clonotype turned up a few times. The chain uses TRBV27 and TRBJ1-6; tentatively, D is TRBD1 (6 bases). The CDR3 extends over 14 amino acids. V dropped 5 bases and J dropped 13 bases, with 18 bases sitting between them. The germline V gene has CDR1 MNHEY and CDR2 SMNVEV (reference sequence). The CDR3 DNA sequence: TGTGCCAGCAGTCAAACAGGGACCGCTTCGCCCCTCCACTTT. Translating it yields CASSQTGTASPLHF.